The clone carrying this TCR beta chain has at least ten counts. No antigen is known for it. This specimen belongs to a study of spatial heterogeneity in lung cancer. Study results and caveats: Tumor mutation count correlated with how many alpha and beta TCRs expanded intratumorally.

One entry per CDR3 protein results from TCRdb running MiXCR on the 5' RACE reads. The sample records nearly 25,000 distinct CDR3 sequences, about 9.3% being singletons. The CDR3 has 12 residues. The germline CDR1 and CDR2 sequences are SGHRS and YFSETQ. The V end was cut by 5 bases, the J end by 8 bases, with 13 bases between. Time point indicated: sample taken at primary tumor resection. This receptor was taken from a male donor with early-stage non-small cell lung cancer. The genes are TRBV5-1 and TRBJ1-2; TRBD1 is a possible D gene (5 bases). The sequencing here drew on lung tumor tissue, taken at surgery. The CDR3 bases are TGCGCCAGCAGTAAAAGGGACCGCGGCTACACCTTC. It encodes CASSKRDRGYTF.